This TCR beta chain was obtained from a study of OX40 agonist ivuxolimab in advanced cancers. Study as a whole: As their treatment, patients were administered ivuxolimab, an agonistic anti-OX40 (CD134) antibody. Notes on the study in general: Nonresponders, in some cases, also had low normalized T-cell clonal expansion. Expanded clones belonging to CD8+ T cells outnumbered, on average, those of CD4+.

To note about this clone: Antigen unknown.

Repertoires were generated with immunoSEQ multiplex PCR, while TCRdb's copy carries only in-frame clones and drops some. Of approximately 62,000 clones in the sample, 88% are singletons; the top ten hold 4% to 5.5%. The sample was CD4+ or CD8+ T cells sorted from blood, taken in a trial of the OX40 agonist ivuxolimab. This TCR was sampled from an adult with an advanced solid tumor such as melanoma, head and neck, liver or kidney cancer.

In nucleotides, the CDR3 is TGTGCCAGCAGCCCTCCCCCGGGACTATCCCTCTATACGCAGTATTTT. It specifies CASSPPPGLSLYTQYF. V usage is TRBV9 and J usage is TRBJ2-3; 7 bases fit TRBD2. With V trimmed by 4 bases and J by 7 bases, 15 bases remained unmatched. Looked up from germline, CDR1 is SGDLS and CDR2 is YYNGEE. The CDR3 contains 16 residues.